The entry below describes one T cell receptor (beta chain). Its cognate antigen is unknown. The data are from a study of somatic mutations in cytotoxic T cells in rheumatoid arthritis. Study details: T-cell populations stained with V beta antibodies were in some cases flow-sorted at nearly 100% purity, including V beta1+ cells that were sequenced for TCRB. Study-wide findings and caveats: A rise in CD8+ clonality with age was seen in rheumatoid arthritis patients but not in healthy controls.

Positive magnetic bead selection separated CD4+ and CD8+ cells, and flow cytometry confirmed purity. Method: immunoSEQ multiplex PCR; TCRdb's copy keeps in-frame clones and lacks some. This sample has some 1,500 clones, with approximately 80% found just once. V lost 1 base and J 6 bases, leaving 20 bases between the germline ends. The CDR3 runs 17 residues. Germline lookup yields CDR1 SGHTA and CDR2 FQGTGA. The rearrangement uses TRBV7-3 and TRBJ2-3; a possible D gene is TRBD2 (7 bases). This TCR derives from an adult with rheumatoid arthritis. Sequenced material: CD8+ T cells sorted from blood. Here the CDR3 reads CASSLRGGVQGYDTQYF. The CDR3 DNA sequence: TGTGCCAGCAGCTTAAGAGGGGGGGTCCAAGGCTACGATACGCAGTATTTT.